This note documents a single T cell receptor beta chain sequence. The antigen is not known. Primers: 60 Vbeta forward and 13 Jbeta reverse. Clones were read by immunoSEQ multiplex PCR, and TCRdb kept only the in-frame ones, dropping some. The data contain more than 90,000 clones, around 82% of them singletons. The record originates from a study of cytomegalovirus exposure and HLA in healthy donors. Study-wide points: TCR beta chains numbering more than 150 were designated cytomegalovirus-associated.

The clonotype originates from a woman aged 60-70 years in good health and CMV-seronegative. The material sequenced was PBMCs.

The DNA of the CDR3 is TGCGCCAGCAGCTTGGGTGGGACAGGGGTAACTGAAGCTTTCTTT. It yields the protein CASSLGGTGVTEAFF. The chain combines TRBV5-1 with TRBJ1-1, with TRBD1 matching over 10 bases. J was trimmed by 5 bases and V by 0 bases; bases with no gene match: 4. Germline V lookup: CDR1 SGHRS, CDR2 YFSETQ. This CDR3 comprises 15 residues.